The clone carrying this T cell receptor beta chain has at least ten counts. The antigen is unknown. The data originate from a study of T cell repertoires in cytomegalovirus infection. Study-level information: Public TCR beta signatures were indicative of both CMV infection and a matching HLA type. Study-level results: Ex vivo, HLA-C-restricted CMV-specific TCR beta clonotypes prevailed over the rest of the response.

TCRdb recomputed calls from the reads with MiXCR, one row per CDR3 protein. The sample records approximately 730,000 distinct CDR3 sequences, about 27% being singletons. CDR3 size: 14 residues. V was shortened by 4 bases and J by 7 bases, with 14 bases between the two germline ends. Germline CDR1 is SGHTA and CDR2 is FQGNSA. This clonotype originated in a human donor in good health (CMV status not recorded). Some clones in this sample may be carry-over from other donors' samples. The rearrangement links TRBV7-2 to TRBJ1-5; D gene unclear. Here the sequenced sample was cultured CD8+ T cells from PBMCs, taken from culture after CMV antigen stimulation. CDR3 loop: CASSSAGLGQPQHF. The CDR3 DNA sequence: TGTGCCAGCAGCTCGGCCGGATTGGGACAGCCCCAGCATTTT. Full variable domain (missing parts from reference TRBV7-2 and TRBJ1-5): GAGVSQSPSNKVTEKGKDVELRCDPISGHTALYWYRQSLGQGLEFLIYFQGNSAPDKSGLPSDRFSAERTGGSVSTLTIQRTQQEDSAVYLCASSSAGLGQPQHFGDGTRLSIL.